One and the same sample provided the 23 T cell receptor beta chains below, sequenced in a study of blood T cells in healthy people across ages. A second roughly 6 to 12 cycle PCR used barcoded and J-beta primers. MiXCR, run by TCRdb on the 5' RACE reads, gives a single entry per CDR3 protein. This table holds around 1.5 million distinct CDR3 sequences, around 55% found once. Specimen: blood. These receptors were collected from a young man in good health.

The rearrangement joins TRBV10-3 to TRBJ2-1; TRBD2 agrees at 9 bases. Germline V gene lookup returns CDR1 ENHRY and CDR2 SYGVKD. V shed 7 bases, J shed 4 bases, and the junction held 8 bases outside the gene matches. This CDR3 region has 15 residues. CDR3 loop: CAIKGSGGVYNEQFF. In DNA form, the CDR3 reads TGTGCCATCAAGGGTAGCGGGGGTGTATACAATGAGCAGTTCTTC.

This clonotype was seen more than once but under ten times. CDR3 region: CASLSQVYGYTF. The CDR3 bases are TGTGCCAGCCTATCACAGGTTTATGGCTACACCTTC. V usage is TRBV6-5 and J usage is TRBJ1-2; D perhaps matches TRBD1 (5 bases). Germline V gene sequence: CDR1 MNHEY, CDR2 SVGAGI. V shed 8 bases and J shed 5 bases, with 12 bases lying between them. This CDR3 region has 12 residues.

This clonotype was found a few times. The chain links TRBV6-6 to TRBJ2-4; D gene uncertain. The assigned J gene may be wrong: the sequence end matches TRBJ2-7 better. CDR1 and CDR2 from the germline V gene are MNHNY and SVGAGI (reference sequence). This CDR3 is 13 amino acids long. CDR3 bases: TGTGCCAGCAGTTACGAAAGGCAGGACGAGCAGTACTTC. This gives the protein CASSYERQDEQYF.

A few counts support this clonotype. The genes are TRBV20-1 and TRBJ2-1; D uncertain. Trimming stripped 1 base from V and 5 bases from J, with 9 bases between. The CDR3 extends over 13 amino acids. Germline values: CDR1 DFQATT, CDR2 SNEGSKA (reference sequence). CDR3 sequence: CSARAPVNNEQFF. In nucleotides, the CDR3 is TGCAGTGCTAGAGCACCGGTAAACAATGAGCAGTTCTTC.

This clonotype was detected a few times. The chain couples TRBV27 to TRBJ2-4, with unresolved D. With the DNA end fitting TRBJ2-7 better, the J assignment may be wrong. The CDR3 covers 11 residues. Germline lookup yields CDR1 MNHEY and CDR2 SMNVEV (reference sequence). Written as DNA, the CDR3 is TGTGCCAGCAGTCCGTACATCGAGCAGTACTTC. Its translation is CASSPYIEQYF.

This clonotype showed up just a few times. This chain connects TRBV20-1 to TRBJ2-7; 8 positions agree with TRBD1. CDR3 length: 15 amino acids. V gave up 5 bases and J gave up 0 bases; unmatched junction bases: 9. CDR1 and CDR2 (germline): DFQATT, SNEGSKA (reference sequence). For the CDR3, the DNA is TGCAGTGCTCAAAAACGGACAGGGACCTCCTACGAGCAGTACTTC. Its protein is CSAQKRTGTSYEQYF.

This chain joins TRBV6-1 and TRBJ2-6; possible D gene TRBD1, 5 bases. The CDR3 is made up of 14 amino acids. Germline-derived CDR1 and CDR2 are MNHNS and SASEGT. Trimming cost V 6 bases and J 3 bases, with 9 bases left between them. The CDR3 protein is CASRGVFGANVLTF. In DNA, the CDR3 is TGTGCCAGCAGAGGGGTTTTTGGGGCCAACGTCCTGACTTTC.

This clonotype was seen only a few times. V gene TRBV20-1 combines with J gene TRBJ2-7; D possibly corresponds to TRBD1 (6 bases). V was pared by 7 bases and J by 1 base, with 20 bases between. Germline assignment: CDR1 DFQATT and CDR2 SNEGSKA (reference sequence). The CDR3 runs to 15 residues. The CDR3 DNA sequence: TGCAGTGGTAATCCGGGACAAGGGGAATCCTACGAGCAGTACTTC. Encoded protein: CSGNPGQGESYEQYF.

CDR3 region: CASSGTPSDGVNYGYTF. The CDR3 DNA is TGTGCCAGCAGTGGTACACCGTCGGACGGGGTAAACTATGGCTACACCTTC. The V gene is TRBV25-1, the J gene TRBJ1-2; D unresolved. V was shortened by 4 bases and J by 2 bases, with 20 bases between the two germline ends. The CDR3 extends over 17 amino acids. Germline values: CDR1 MGHDK, CDR2 SYGVNS.

The chain employs TRBV3-1 and TRBJ1-2, with D unresolved. The CDR3 has 13 amino acids. CDR1 and CDR2 (germline): LGHDT, YNNKEL (reference sequence). Deletions cut 4 bases from V and 6 bases from J, with 12 bases between. This CDR3 is CASSRRPRDGYTF. In DNA form, the CDR3 reads TGTGCCAGCAGCCGCAGGCCTCGAGATGGCTACACCTTC.

The table lists this clonotype with a few counts. This chain connects TRBV27 to TRBJ2-1; D call uncertain. Trimming removed 1 base at V and 7 bases at J, with 5 bases between. Germline V gene sequence: CDR1 MNHEY, CDR2 SMNVEV (reference sequence). The CDR3 runs 12 residues. CDR3 nucleotides: TGTGCCAGCAGTTTATTTCCGAATGAGCAGTTCTTC. Its protein product is CASSLFPNEQFF.

In this sample, this clonotype turned up a few times. The chain has TRBV29-1 and TRBJ1-2; no definite D call. With 7 bases removed from V and 4 bases from J, the gap between germline ends came to 13 bases. Germline lookup yields CDR1 SQVTM and CDR2 ANQGSEA. This CDR3 is built from 12 residues. CDR3 nucleotides: TGCAGCGGGGCGAGTGGGAGCTATGGCTACACCTTC. This gives the protein CSGASGSYGYTF.

This clonotype has ten or more counts. J is TRBJ2-1 and V is TRBV7-9; TRBD2 matches 8 bases. The CDR3 spans 15 residues. Trimming removed 0 bases from V and 6 bases from J; junction bases left unmatched: 4. CDR1 SEHNR and CDR2 FQNEAQ come from the germline V gene (reference sequence). CDR3: CASSLAGGGTNEQFF. CDR3 coding DNA: TGTGCCAGCAGCTTAGCGGGCGGGGGGACCAATGAGCAGTTCTTC. Filled out from reference TRBV7-9 and TRBJ2-1, the complete variable domain reads DTGVSQNPRHKITKRGQNVTFRCDPISEHNRLYWYRQTLGQGPEFLTYFQNEAQLEKSRLLSDRFSAERPKGSFSTLEIQRTEQGDSAMYLCASSLAGGGTNEQFFGPGTRLTVL.

The chain is built from TRBV12-3 or TRBV12-4 and TRBJ2-1; 10 nucleotides align to TRBD1. The CDR3 is 18 residues long. V was pared by 5 bases and J by 6 bases, with 16 bases of the junction left unmatched. CDR3: CASSLFGQGVEVFNEQFF. For the CDR3, the DNA is TGTGCCAGCAGTCTTTTTGGACAGGGGGTCGAAGTTTTCAATGAGCAGTTCTTC.

The genes are TRBV6-5 and TRBJ1-1, with a tentative D call TRBD1 (5 bases). The CDR3 contains 13 residues. V was cut by 7 bases and J by 7 bases, with 16 bases left in between. Germline V gene lookup returns CDR1 MNHEY and CDR2 SVGAGI. The CDR3 reads CASTPGGYGEAFF. CDR3 nucleotide sequence: TGTGCCAGCACTCCTGGGGGGTACGGTGAAGCTTTCTTT.

This clonotype was observed a single time. This sequence joins TRBV12-3 or TRBV12-4 and TRBJ2-2; D might be TRBD1 (6 bases). The CDR3 has 14 amino acids. The germline V and J ends were trimmed by 5 bases and 4 bases, with 11 bases remaining between them. The CDR3 DNA reads as TGTGCCAGCAGTACGACAGGAATCACCGGGGAGCTGTTTTTT. Its translation: CASSTTGITGELFF.

The chain uses TRBV11-1 and TRBJ2-7; tentatively, D is TRBD2 (6 bases). Germline V gives CDR1 SGHAT, CDR2 FQDESV (reference sequence). Trimming took 0 bases from V and 4 from J, leaving 16 bases between them. The CDR3 loop spans 16 amino acids. This chain's CDR3 is CASSLAGDSPKYEQYF. DNA of the CDR3: TGTGCCAGCAGCTTAGCCGGGGACTCCCCTAAATACGAGCAGTACTTC.

This clonotype was observed once. The rearrangement uses TRBV5-1 and TRBJ1-6, with D uncertain. This CDR3 comprises 13 residues. Germline V CDR1 and CDR2: SGHRS, YFSETQ. The ends were cut back, 5 bases at V and 8 bases at J, with 11 bases in the middle. The CDR3 nucleotides read TGCGCCAGCAGGGAATCCGGGGATTCACCCCTCCACTTT. It specifies CASRESGDSPLHF.

As for this clonotype: This could be a read error, since a much larger clone is one nucleotide away. The chain links TRBV20-1 to TRBJ2-5, with a tentative D call TRBD2 (5 bases). Near its end, the DNA agrees better with TRBJ2-7, so the J call may be wrong. Germline loops: CDR1 DFQATT, CDR2 SNEGSKA (reference sequence). The CDR3 has 11 residues. Here the CDR3 DNA reads TGCGGTGCTAGCCTAGTGTACGAGCAGTACTTC. As protein: CGASLVYEQYF.

This chain connects TRBV20-1 to TRBJ1-5; a possible D gene is TRBD1 (6 bases). V was shortened by 6 bases and J by 7 bases, with 13 bases between the two germline ends. The V gene's germline CDR1 is DFQATT and CDR2 SNEGSKA (reference sequence). The CDR3 loop spans 12 amino acids. The DNA of the CDR3 is TGCAGTGCCAAGGGGGGGACCCAGCCCCAGCATTTT. Translation: CSAKGGTQPQHF.

The V gene is TRBV29-1, the J gene TRBJ2-1; 14 bases are shared with TRBD2. The CDR3 has 16 residues. Unmatched junction bases numbered 6, after V lost 5 bases and J lost 3 bases. In germline, CDR1 is SQVTM, CDR2 ANQGSEA. As DNA, the CDR3 is TGCAGCGTTACCCGACTAGCGGGAGGGGGCTACAATGAGCAGTTCTTC. It specifies CSVTRLAGGGYNEQFF.

This clonotype occurred a few times. The chain links TRBV20-1 to TRBJ2-5, with D possibly TRBD1 on 6 matching bases. The V and J ends lost 3 bases and 11 bases respectively, with 19 bases between them. The CDR3 length is 13 residues. Germline V gives CDR1 DFQATT, CDR2 SNEGSKA (reference sequence). The CDR3 sequence is CSARGALSYEQYF. The CDR3 DNA follows: TGCAGTGCTAGGGGGGCGCTTTCCTACGAACAGTACTTC.

The gene calls are TRBV4-1 and TRBJ2-1, with 11 bases that match TRBD2. Trimming removed 6 bases from V and 5 bases from J; junction bases left unmatched: 6. Germline CDR1 reads MGHRA; CDR2 reads YSYEKL. The CDR3 is made up of 15 amino acids. The CDR3 nucleotides read TGCGCCAGCAGAACGGGACTAGCGGCGAACAATGAGCAGTTCTTC. This codes for CASRTGLAANNEQFF.